The 9 T cell receptor beta chains below were found in one sample sequenced in a study of blood T cell repertoires in COVID-19. Using immunoSEQ multiplex PCR, the repertoire was profiled, and TCRdb retains in-frame clones only, with some absent. The table records 250,000 to 300,000 clones, over 75% of them present only once. Source material: PBMCs or T cells enriched from blood (not recorded which). These receptors originate from a woman in her 30s who had recovered from COVID-19.

The V gene is TRBV7-3, the J gene TRBJ1-4, with TRBD1 matching 12 bases. Germline CDR1 is SGHTA and CDR2 is FQGTGA. V was clipped by 5 bases and J by 4 bases; unmatched bases: 14. The CDR3 consists of 19 residues. The CDR3 DNA reads TGTGCCAGCAGCCCCCGGGACAGGGGGCTCCGGAAGCTTAATGAAAAACTGTTTTTT. This codes for CASSPRDRGLRKLNEKLFF.

This clone was counted once. The J gene is TRBJ1-1, the V gene TRBV19; 7 nucleotides align to TRBD1. The CDR3 has 12 amino acids. The germline V gene has CDR1 LNHDA and CDR2 SQIVND (reference sequence). V gave up 4 bases and J gave up 10 bases; unmatched junction bases: 6. Written as DNA, the CDR3 is TGTGCCAGTAGTAGGGGACAGACGAGAGCTTTCTTT. Its protein is CASSRGQTRAFF.

The chain is built from TRBV18 and TRBJ1-5; D possibly corresponds to TRBD1 (6 bases). Trimming shortened V by 4 bases and J by 0 bases, and 16 bases separated the two germline ends. This CDR3 is 17 amino acids long. Germline CDR1 and CDR2: KGHSH and LQKENI. CDR3 region: CASSLLAGVDSNQPQHF. The CDR3 DNA reads TGTGCCAGCTCACTTCTGGCAGGGGTGGATAGCAATCAGCCCCAGCATTTT.

The genes are TRBV5-6 and TRBJ1-2; 10 bases agree with TRBD1. Germline V gene data show CDR1 as SGHDT and CDR2 as YYEEEE. The CDR3 consists of 13 residues. Trimming removed 4 bases from V and 5 bases from J; junction bases left unmatched: 2. The CDR3 DNA reads as TGTGCCAGCAGCCTGGACAGGGGGTATGGCTACACCTTC. As protein: CASSLDRGYGYTF.

For the CDR3, the DNA is TGTGCCAGTAGTATTTTGGTAGTCTCCTACAATGAGCAGTTCTTC. Its protein is CASSILVVSYNEQFF. The chain joins TRBV19 to TRBJ2-1, with D uncertain. The V gene lost 3 bases and the J gene lost 0 bases, with 9 bases spanning the gap. Per the germline V gene, CDR1 is LNHDA and CDR2 is SQIVND (reference sequence). The CDR3 has 15 residues.

The chain links TRBV7-6 to TRBJ2-7; D is undetermined. V lost 1 base and J 3 bases, leaving 13 bases between the germline ends. Germline V lookup: CDR1 SGHVS, CDR2 FNYEAQ. The CDR3 covers 15 residues. CDR3 nucleotide sequence: TGTGCCAGCAGCTTAGTATTCTCTCCTCTCTACGAGCAGTACTTC. It codes for CASSLVFSPLYEQYF.

This clone was seen only once. The chain couples TRBV10-2 to TRBJ1-1, with TRBD1 identical over 9 bases. The CDR3 totals 14 residues. Germline CDR1 is WSHSY and CDR2 is SAAADI. Trimming at V came to 7 bases and at J to 5 bases, leaving 8 bases not matched to a gene. The CDR3 DNA reads as TGCGCCAGCACCCCGGGACAGGGACTTACTGAAGCTTTCTTT. This codes for CASTPGQGLTEAFF.

In this sample, this clone turned up a few times. The chain couples TRBV10-2 to TRBJ1-2, with D perhaps TRBD1 (5 bases). Germline V CDR1 and CDR2: WSHSY, SAAADI. CDR3 size: 13 residues. Between the trimmed V and J ends, which lost 1 base and 7 bases, there was a span of 10 bases. The CDR3 nucleotides are TGCGCCAGCAGTGAGTTCCGACAGCTTGGCTACACCTTC. Translation gives CASSEFRQLGYTF.

The rearrangement uses TRBV19 and TRBJ2-3, with D maybe TRBD2 (6 bases). Germline V gives CDR1 LNHDA, CDR2 SQIVND (reference sequence). V gave up 3 bases and J gave up 3 bases, with 10 bases separating them. This CDR3 contains 14 residues. CDR3 amino acids: CASSIRDLTDTQYF. The CDR3, as DNA: TGTGCCAGTAGTATTAGGGACTTAACAGATACGCAGTATTTT.